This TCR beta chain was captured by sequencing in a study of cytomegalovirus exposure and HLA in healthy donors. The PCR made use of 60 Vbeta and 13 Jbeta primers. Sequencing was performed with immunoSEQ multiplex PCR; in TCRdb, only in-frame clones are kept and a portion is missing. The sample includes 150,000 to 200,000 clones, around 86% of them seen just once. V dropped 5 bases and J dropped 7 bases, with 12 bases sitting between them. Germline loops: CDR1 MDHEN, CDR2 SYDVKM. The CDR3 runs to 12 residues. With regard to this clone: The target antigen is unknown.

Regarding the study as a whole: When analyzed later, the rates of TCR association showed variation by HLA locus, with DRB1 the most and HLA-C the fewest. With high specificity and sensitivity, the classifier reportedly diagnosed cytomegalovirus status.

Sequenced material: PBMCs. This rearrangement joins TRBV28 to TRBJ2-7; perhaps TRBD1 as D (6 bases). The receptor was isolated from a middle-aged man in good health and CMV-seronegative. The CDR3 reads CASSITGREQYF. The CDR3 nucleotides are TGTGCCAGCAGTATCACAGGGAGAGAGCAGTACTTC.